This TCR beta chain was retrieved from a study of blood T cell repertoires in COVID-19. The CDR3 runs 17 residues. Looked up from germline, CDR1 is SGHTA and CDR2 is FQGNSA. V lost 0 bases and J lost 5; bases outside the gene matches: 10. Method: immunoSEQ multiplex PCR; TCRdb's copy keeps in-frame clones and lacks some. The sample consists of under 300,000 clones, approximately 85% of them appearing once. This clonotype was sampled from an elderly man with acute or convalescent COVID-19. The material sequenced was peripheral blood. This chain joins TRBV7-2 and TRBJ2-5; 9 bases line up with TRBD2. CDR3 region: CASSLAKGGGARETQYF. The CDR3 DNA reads TGTGCCAGCAGCTTAGCGAAAGGCGGGGGGGCCAGGGAGACCCAGTACTTC.